Only a few counts were recorded for the clone carrying this T cell receptor beta chain. The antigen is undetermined. The data stem from a study of regulatory T cells in long-lasting Graves disease. Study-level findings and limits: Study was limited to peripheral blood, excluding thyroid tissue.

Time point described: newly diagnosed GD, antithyroid drugs for less than 3 months. RNA extracted from PBMCs served as the sequencing template. By American Thyroid Association guidelines, Graves' disease was diagnosed in the cohort. Trimming stripped 4 bases from V and 7 bases from J, with 13 bases between. Germline assignment: CDR1 SQVTM and CDR2 ANQGSEA. This CDR3 region has 12 residues. Arm-PCR of CDR3 regions and iRepertoire HTBI primers were the basis on which TCR beta libraries were built. TCRdb recomputed calls from the multiplex PCR reads with MiXCR, one row per CDR3 protein. The sample comprises 200,000 to 250,000 distinct CDR3 sequences, approximately 18% of which are singletons, and around 11% rests with the top ten. This same sample was also part of a study on T cells in Graves' hyperthyroidism and ophthalmopathy. According to that study: Most thyroid clonotypes expanded above 0.001 appeared in blood too.

The chain is built from TRBV29-1 and TRBJ1-2; D is unclear. This receptor was taken from a young woman with Graves disease. The sequencing here drew on peripheral blood mononuclear cells (PBMCs), taken at new diagnosis, from a patient treated with antithyroid drugs. The CDR3 DNA follows: TGCAGCGTTGTGGTGGGCCCGGGTGGCTACACCTTC. Translating gives CSVVVGPGGYTF.